The T cell receptor (beta chain) under discussion was sequenced for a study of CD4 T cells in relation to SARS-CoV-2 and coronaviruses. The unexposed donors gave CD4+ T cells in about 2011-2019, prior to COVID-19. The cells were cultured for 10 days before CD4+ T cells were isolated. Half the medium was replaced with IL-2 medium on days 3 and 7. Study conclusions and caveats: The cross-reactivity analysis covered only spike protein, not other viral proteins.

To note about this clone: Its antigen is unknown.

TCRdb's table, derived via immunoSEQ multiplex PCR, lists solely in-frame clones and lacks some. The sample has about 15,000 clones; roughly four fifths are singletons. The sequencing input was CD4+ T cells from PBMCs, cultured in vitro. The source is a human donor in good health.

CDR3 nucleotides: TGCAGTGCTAGTCCGTCTAGCGGGAGTATATTAGATACGCAGTATTTT. This codes for CSASPSSGSILDTQYF. The V call is TRBV20-1, the J call TRBJ2-3; TRBD2 matches 10 bases. The CDR3 contains 16 residues. Germline CDR1 and CDR2: DFQATT and SNEGSKA (reference sequence). With 3 bases clipped from V and 5 bases from J, the junction kept 11 bases outside the gene matches.